Below are 20 T cell receptor beta chains sequenced from a single sample in a study of early T cells in non-severe SARS-CoV-2 infection (dated by TCRdb to 2020 to 2022). The library was produced with 5' RACE. These reads were obtained on a NextSeq 500. Through fastp at Q25 and MiXCR, TCRdb rebuilt clones from the public reads, retaining in-frame beta chains. Here each entry gathers all rows of one CDR3 protein and keeps the most common genes and DNA. For this sample there are about 84,000 distinct CDR3 sequences; 9% to 14% appear just once. About 2.6% of the sample rests with the top ten. Sequenced: whole blood. These receptors were collected from an adult who was a healthcare worker with PCR-confirmed SARS-CoV-2 infection or an uninfected control (not recorded which).

This clonotype was counted at least ten times. The chain recombines TRBV18 with TRBJ1-3; 11 bases align to TRBD1. Germline CDR1 reads KGHSH; CDR2 reads LQKENI. V shed 3 bases, J shed 6 bases, and the junction held 7 bases outside the gene matches. This CDR3 is built from 16 residues. CDR3 nucleotide sequence: TGTGCCAGCTCACCCCTGGACAGGGGGCCAGAAAACACCATATATTTT. Translated, it gives CASSPLDRGPENTIYF.

The chain combines TRBV7-8 with TRBJ2-1; D ambiguous. With 1 base removed from V and 5 bases from J, the gap between germline ends came to 15 bases. This CDR3 is 16 amino acids long. Germline assignment: CDR1 SGHVS and CDR2 FQNEAQ. The CDR3 loop is CASSLVGGILDNEQFF. CDR3 DNA: TGTGCCAGCAGCTTAGTGGGCGGAATATTAGACAATGAGCAGTTCTTC.

This clonotype appeared many times. The chain joins TRBV11-2 to TRBJ2-5; D may be TRBD1 or TRBD2 (5 bases each). The CDR3 totals 13 residues. Germline V gene sequence: CDR1 SGHAT, CDR2 FQNNGV. Trimming left V 6 bases short and J 0 bases short, with 8 bases between. CDR3 residues: CASSPGHQETQYF. For the CDR3, the DNA is TGTGCCAGCAGTCCGGGACACCAAGAGACCCAGTACTTC.

This clonotype was detected a few times. The chain has TRBV29-1 and TRBJ1-1; TRBD1 agrees at 7 bases. Looked up from germline, CDR1 is SQVTM and CDR2 is ANQGSEA. Losses at the gene ends were 4 bases for V and 1 base for J; bases not matched to a gene: 6. CDR3 length: 14 amino acids. The CDR3 DNA sequence: TGCAGCGTTGCCCAGACAGGGACGAACACTGAAGCTTTCTTT. Protein product: CSVAQTGTNTEAFF.

In this sample, this clonotype turned up a few times. The rearrangement links TRBV11-2 to TRBJ2-1; TRBD2 agrees at 12 bases. With 3 bases clipped from V and 9 bases from J, the junction kept 12 bases outside the gene matches. Germline V gene lookup returns CDR1 SGHAT and CDR2 FQNNGV. The CDR3 loop spans 17 amino acids. In DNA, the CDR3 is TGTGCCAGCAGCTTTTTTCCCGGGACTAGCGGGTTTGGTGAGCAGTTCTTC. Its protein product is CASSFFPGTSGFGEQFF. The full variable domain, its missing parts supplied by reference TRBV11-2 and TRBJ2-1, is EAGVAQSPRYKIIEKRQSVAFWCNPISGHATLYWYQQILGQGPKLLIQFQNNGVVDDSQLPKDRFSAERLKGVDSTLKIQPAKLEDSAVYLCASSFFPGTSGFGEQFFGPGTRLTVL.

This clonotype was recorded many times. The rearrangement links TRBV5-1 to TRBJ2-2, with a possible D match to TRBD1 (5 bases). Germline assignment: CDR1 SGHRS and CDR2 YFSETQ. Trimming left V 0 bases short and J 13 bases short, with 19 bases between. The length of the CDR3 is 15 residues. CDR3 DNA sequence: TGCGCCAGCAGCTTGGAACCGACAGCCTCCCACGTGCTGTTTTTT. This sequence encodes CASSLEPTASHVLFF.

The chain joins TRBV20-1 to TRBJ2-1; 9 positions agree with TRBD2. V was pared by 1 base and J by 6 bases, with 7 bases of the junction left unmatched. This CDR3 spans 15 amino acids. From germline, CDR1 is DFQATT and CDR2 SNEGSKA (reference sequence). The CDR3, as DNA: TGCAGTGCTAGAGCCTGGCTAGCGGGATCCAATGAGCAGTTCTTC. Its protein product is CSARAWLAGSNEQFF.

The CDR3 protein is CASTLGAGRYNEQFF. CDR3 in DNA: TGTGCCAGCACCTTGGGGGCAGGGAGATACAATGAGCAGTTCTTC. The chain links TRBV12-3 or TRBV12-4 to TRBJ2-1; tentative D call: TRBD1 (6 bases). The CDR3 has 15 residues. V lost 7 bases to trimming and J lost 4 bases, with 17 bases between them.

This sequence joins TRBV11-1 and TRBJ2-7; D gene ambiguous. The CDR3 has 14 residues. Germline V lookup: CDR1 SGHAT, CDR2 FQDESV (reference sequence). V was shortened by 1 base and J by 2 bases, with 9 bases between the two germline ends. CDR3 loop: CASSLGGPPYEQYF. CDR3 nucleotides: TGTGCCAGCAGCTTAGGGGGTCCGCCCTACGAGCAGTACTTC.

This clonotype was detected only a few times. The CDR3: CASSIEYEQYF. The CDR3 DNA follows: TGTGCCAGCAGTATTGAATACGAGCAGTACTTC. The chain is built from TRBV12-3 or TRBV12-4 and TRBJ2-7; D is ambiguous. The CDR3 covers 11 residues. V was pared by 5 bases and J by 4 bases, with 6 bases between.

The chain combines TRBV2 with TRBJ1-4, with unresolved D. The CDR3 is 16 amino acids. Germline assignment: CDR1 SNHLY and CDR2 FYNNEI. The V end lost 6 bases, the J end lost 4 bases, and 18 bases lay between the germline ends. The CDR3 reads CASRRRAGAGNEKLFF. In DNA form, the CDR3 reads TGTGCCAGCAGGCGGAGGGCAGGCGCTGGTAATGAAAAACTGTTTTTT. Full variable domain (outside the CDR3, taken from reference TRBV2 and TRBJ1-4): EPEVTQTPSHQVTQMGQEVILRCVPISNHLYFYWYRQILGQKVEFLVSFYNNEISEKSEIFDDQFSVERPDGSNFTLKIRSTKLEDSAMYFCASRRRAGAGNEKLFFGSGTQLSVL.

The gene calls are TRBV27 and TRBJ2-1, with a possible D match to TRBD1 (6 bases). Trimming left V 5 bases short and J 8 bases short, with 19 bases between. CDR1 MNHEY and CDR2 SMNVEV come from the germline V gene (reference sequence). This CDR3 comprises 15 residues. CDR3 coding DNA: TGTGCCAGCAGTCAGGACAGAGCACTCTTCGATGAGCAGTTCTTC. It codes for CASSQDRALFDEQFF.

The J gene is TRBJ2-2, the V gene TRBV20-1, with D uncertain. CDR1 and CDR2 from the germline V gene are DFQATT and SNEGSKA (reference sequence). V was pared by 3 bases and J by 0 bases, with 8 bases between. The CDR3 has 14 residues. CDR3 sequence: CSASGSANTGELFF. The CDR3 coding sequence is TGCAGTGCTAGCGGCAGTGCGAACACCGGGGAGCTGTTTTTT.

This clonotype was seen only a few times. The genes are TRBV11-3 and TRBJ2-1; weak D call: TRBD1 (6 bases). This CDR3 is built from 19 residues. The V gene's germline CDR1 is SGHNT and CDR2 YENEEA. With 5 bases removed from V and 0 bases from J, the gap between germline ends came to 23 bases. The CDR3 here is CASSRSGQPSYPSYNEQFF. The CDR3 DNA sequence: TGTGCCAGCAGCCGTTCGGGACAACCTTCCTACCCCTCCTACAATGAGCAGTTCTTC.

The chain links TRBV28 to TRBJ2-6; D might be TRBD1 or TRBD2, each matching 5 bases. Trimming removed 8 bases at V and 2 bases at J, with 16 bases between. The CDR3 spans 16 residues. Looked up from germline, CDR1 is MDHEN and CDR2 is SYDVKM. In nucleotides, the CDR3 is TGTGCCAGCGAAGCCGCCCTGGGGGCTGGGGCCAACGTCCTGACTTTC. Translation: CASEAALGAGANVLTF.

This clonotype showed up many times. The chain recombines TRBV7-6 with TRBJ2-2; 11 positions match TRBD1. Germline V gene sequence: CDR1 SGHVS, CDR2 FNYEAQ. Unmatched junction bases numbered 1, after V lost 1 base and J lost 6 bases. The CDR3 runs to 15 residues. CDR3 sequence: CASSLGTGGSGELFF. The DNA for the CDR3 is TGTGCCAGCAGCTTAGGGACAGGGGGCTCCGGGGAGCTGTTTTTT.

This clonotype was recorded a few times. The chain uses TRBV7-2 and TRBJ2-7; D perhaps matches TRBD1 (5 bases). The CDR3 loop spans 12 amino acids. Germline CDR1 and CDR2: SGHTA and FQGNSA. The V and J ends lost 5 bases and 5 bases respectively, with 10 bases between them. The CDR3 sequence: CASSLRGNEQYF. CDR3 sequence (DNA): TGTGCCAGCAGCCTAAGGGGTAACGAGCAGTACTTC.

This clonotype has just a few counts. The rearrangement links TRBV5-1 to TRBJ2-1; D may be TRBD1 (7 bases). This CDR3 contains 17 residues. Germline V gene sequence: CDR1 SGHRS, CDR2 YFSETQ. V was trimmed by 4 bases and J by 6 bases, leaving 23 bases between them. The CDR3 coding sequence is TGCGCCAGCAGCCCAATCGCCCAGGGGGGATCGGGCAATGAGCAGTTCTTC. Encoded protein: CASSPIAQGGSGNEQFF.

V is TRBV4-1 and J is TRBJ1-1; D not resolved. The germline V gene has CDR1 MGHRA and CDR2 YSYEKL. The ends were cut back, 1 base at V and 6 bases at J, with 12 bases in the middle. There are 14 residues in the CDR3. The CDR3 bases are TGCGCCAGCAGCCAAGGGGCGCTGCTGGCTGAAGCTTTCTTT. Translating gives CASSQGALLAEAFF.

This clonotype has only a few counts. The J gene is TRBJ2-2, the V gene TRBV11-3; possible D gene TRBD2, 5 bases. The germline V gene encodes CDR1 SGHNT and CDR2 YENEEA. This CDR3 has 16 residues. V lost 5 bases, J lost 6 bases, and 19 bases lay in between. CDR3 amino acids: CASSPARRDGAGELFF. The CDR3 nucleotides are TGTGCCAGCAGCCCAGCCCGCCGGGATGGGGCCGGGGAGCTGTTTTTT. Using reference TRBV11-3 and TRBJ2-2 for the parts outside the CDR3, the full variable domain is EAGVVQSPRYKIIEKKQPVAFWCNPISGHNTLYWYLQNLGQGPELLIRYENEEAVDDSQLPKDRFSAERLKGVDSTLKIQPAELGDSAVYLCASSPARRDGAGELFFGEGSRLTVL.